These 26 T cell receptor beta chains came from one sample sequenced in a study of blood T cell repertoires in COVID-19. Profiled with immunoSEQ multiplex PCR; TCRdb holds only in-frame clones, not every one. The sample lists 300,000 or so clones, roughly 90% seen once, with around 6.6% in the top ten. The sample comprised peripheral blood. These receptors all come from a man aged 18-30 years who had recovered from COVID-19.

The genes are TRBV2 and TRBJ2-5, with D perhaps TRBD2 (6 bases). Germline assignment: CDR1 SNHLY and CDR2 FYNNEI. The V and J ends lost 6 bases and 1 base respectively, with 12 bases between them. There are 14 residues in the CDR3. DNA of the CDR3: TGTGCCAGCAGAATGGGGGGATTCCAAGAGACCCAGTACTTC. Translation gives CASRMGGFQETQYF.

The chain carries TRBV10-3 and TRBJ2-1; 7 bases match TRBD1. There are 17 residues in the CDR3. V lost 0 bases, J lost 0 bases, and 5 bases stayed unmatched. Germline V gene sequence: CDR1 ENHRY, CDR2 SYGVKD. CDR3 region: CAISESQGQSSYNEQFF. In nucleotides, the CDR3 is TGTGCCATCAGTGAGTCGCAGGGACAGAGCTCCTACAATGAGCAGTTCTTC.

The chain joins TRBV6-5 to TRBJ2-2; D may be TRBD1 (5 bases). V gave up 6 bases and J gave up 4 bases, with 15 bases separating them. Germline CDR1 MNHEY, CDR2 SVGAGI. The CDR3 loop spans 15 amino acids. The CDR3 sequence: CASRRNAGITGELFF. CDR3 coding DNA: TGTGCCAGCAGGAGAAACGCAGGGATCACCGGGGAGCTGTTTTTT.

The chain uses TRBV24-1 and TRBJ1-6, with 9 bases aligning to TRBD1. V trimming: 2 bases; J trimming: 8 bases; junction bases outside the gene matches: 6. Germline V gives CDR1 KGHDR, CDR2 SFDVKD. CDR3 size: 16 residues. The CDR3 region is CATSDSRDRADSPLHF. In DNA form, the CDR3 reads TGTGCCACCAGTGATTCCCGGGACAGGGCCGATTCACCCCTCCACTTT.

The gene calls are TRBV5-1 and TRBJ2-7; no definite D call. The CDR3 is 14 residues long. The germline V gene has CDR1 SGHRS and CDR2 YFSETQ. V gave up 0 bases and J gave up 1 base, with 8 bases separating them. The CDR3 loop reads CASSLDPRSYEQYF. The DNA of the CDR3 is TGCGCCAGCAGCTTGGACCCTCGGTCCTACGAGCAGTACTTC.

The chain joins TRBV10-3 to TRBJ2-3, with D perhaps TRBD1 (6 bases). Looked up from germline, CDR1 is ENHRY and CDR2 is SYGVKD. V was cut by 6 bases and J by 2 bases, with 12 bases left in between. This CDR3 is built from 14 residues. The CDR3 DNA reads as TGTGCCATCAGCCTACAGGGAATCACAGATACGCAGTATTTT. This encodes CAISLQGITDTQYF.

This clone is a singleton in its sample. V is TRBV6-5 and J is TRBJ1-1; no clear D. From germline, CDR1 is MNHEY and CDR2 SVGAGI. CDR3 length equals 13 residues. The ends were cut back, 7 bases at V and 5 bases at J, with 14 bases in the middle. The CDR3 DNA sequence: TGTGCCAGCACCACTTTAGCGGGAACTGAAGCTTTCTTT. It specifies CASTTLAGTEAFF.

The rearrangement uses TRBV10-3 and TRBJ2-1; 10 bases fit TRBD2. Per germline, CDR1 ENHRY and CDR2 SYGVKD. V gave up 3 bases and J gave up 3 bases; unmatched junction bases: 5. The CDR3 sequence is 16 residues long. The CDR3 sequence: CAISDPRLAGYNEQFF. CDR3 coding DNA: TGTGCCATCAGTGACCCTAGACTAGCGGGCTACAATGAGCAGTTCTTC.

The chain links TRBV12-5 to TRBJ1-1; a possible D gene is TRBD1 (5 bases). V was pared by 2 bases and J by 5 bases, with 15 bases between. Germline CDR1 is LGHNT and CDR2 is FRNRAP. CDR3 size: 15 residues. CDR3 DNA sequence: TGTGCTAGTGGTTTGAAGGGGACTTCGAGTACTGAAGCTTTCTTT. Its translation: CASGLKGTSSTEAFF.

V is TRBV4-3 and J is TRBJ2-5; possible D gene TRBD2, 5 bases. Germline V gene lookup returns CDR1 LGHNA and CDR2 YSLEER. Trimming took off 2 bases at V and 5 bases at J, with 12 bases between the two ends. CDR3 length equals 14 residues. CDR3 sequence: CASSQFFGEETQYF. DNA of the CDR3: TGCGCCAGCAGCCAATTTTTCGGGGAGGAGACCCAGTACTTC.

The V and J genes are TRBV6-5 and TRBJ1-3; D is unresolved. Germline CDR1 is MNHEY and CDR2 is SVGAGI. This CDR3 spans 16 amino acids. With 0 bases removed from V and 0 bases from J, the gap between germline ends came to 9 bases. CDR3 sequence (DNA): TGTGCCAGCAGTTACTCGCCGGGGAGCTCTGGAAACACCATATATTTT. Its translation is CASSYSPGSSGNTIYF.

V usage is TRBV5-1 and J usage is TRBJ2-1; no firm D call. The germline V and J ends were trimmed by 4 bases and 2 bases, with 13 bases remaining between them. Germline V lookup: CDR1 SGHRS, CDR2 YFSETQ. This CDR3 region has 15 residues. CDR3 sequence reads: CASSRGGSAYNEQFF. CDR3 coding DNA: TGCGCCAGCAGCCGAGGCGGATCGGCCTACAATGAGCAGTTCTTC.

The rearrangement uses TRBV6-1 and TRBJ1-3, with TRBD1 matching over 7 bases. With 3 bases clipped from V and 8 bases from J, the junction kept 7 bases outside the gene matches. Germline V CDR1 and CDR2: MNHNS, SASEGT. CDR3 length: 14 residues. The CDR3 is CASSEARGSDTIYF. The DNA of the CDR3 is TGTGCCAGCAGTGAGGCCAGGGGGTCGGACACCATATATTTT.

The genes are TRBV5-1 and TRBJ2-5; D not resolved. V was clipped by 4 bases and J by 3 bases, with 7 bases between them. This CDR3 has 12 residues. Looked up from germline, CDR1 is SGHRS and CDR2 is YFSETQ. In DNA form, the CDR3 reads TGCGCCAGCAGCCATGACAAAGAGACCCAGTACTTC. Translation: CASSHDKETQYF.

This sequence joins TRBV7-8 and TRBJ2-7; possible D gene TRBD2, 5 bases. The V end lost 1 base, the J end lost 1 base, and 8 bases lay between the germline ends. This CDR3 contains 14 residues. Per germline, CDR1 SGHVS and CDR2 FQNEAQ. The chain's CDR3 is CASSLVTGSYEQYF. The CDR3 DNA reads TGTGCCAGCAGCTTAGTTACGGGGTCCTACGAGCAGTACTTC. Drawing the rest from reference TRBV7-8 and TRBJ2-7, the complete variable domain is GAGVSQSPRYKVAKRGQDVALRCDPISGHVSLFWYQQALGQGPEFLTYFQNEAQLDKSGLPSDRFFAERPEGSVSTLKIQRTQQEDSAVYLCASSLVTGSYEQYFGPGTRLTVT.

This clone showed up just once. This chain uses TRBV7-2 with TRBJ2-7; D remains ambiguous. Deletions cut 5 bases from V and 0 bases from J, with 17 bases between. CDR1 and CDR2 from the germline V gene are SGHTA and FQGNSA. The CDR3 consists of 16 residues. CDR3 DNA: TGTGCCAGCAGCCGCGGCCCACCAGAGAGCTCCTACGAGCAGTACTTC. Its translation: CASSRGPPESSYEQYF.

The gene calls are TRBV9 and TRBJ2-7, with D perhaps matching TRBD2 (6 bases). CDR1 is SGDLS, CDR2 YYNGEE, per germline. With 0 bases removed from V and 5 bases from J, the gap between germline ends came to 21 bases. The CDR3 has 17 amino acids. In DNA form, the CDR3 reads TGTGCCAGCAGCGTAGAGGGGATAGGAGGGGTTAACGACGAGCAGTACTTC. Translated, it gives CASSVEGIGGVNDEQYF.

The chain joins TRBV7-9 to TRBJ2-5; 8 bases line up with TRBD1. Germline V gene sequence: CDR1 SEHNR, CDR2 FQNEAQ (reference sequence). This CDR3 comprises 14 residues. The V segment lost 3 bases and the J segment 4 bases; nucleotides outside the gene matches: 4. The CDR3 loop is CASSLRQGAETQYF. CDR3 sequence (DNA): TGTGCCAGCAGCTTGCGTCAGGGGGCAGAGACCCAGTACTTC. Full variable domain (missing parts from reference TRBV7-9 and TRBJ2-5): DTGVSQNPRHKITKRGQNVTFRCDPISEHNRLYWYRQTLGQGPEFLTYFQNEAQLEKSRLLSDRFSAERPKGSFSTLEIQRTEQGDSAMYLCASSLRQGAETQYFGPGTRLLVL.

V gene TRBV18 combines with J gene TRBJ1-1; 10 nucleotides match TRBD1. The CDR3 consists of 15 residues. CDR1 and CDR2 from the germline V gene are KGHSH and LQKENI. V gave up 0 bases and J gave up 5 bases; unmatched junction bases: 3. CDR3 in amino acids: CASSPPGTGVTEAFF. The CDR3 nucleotides are TGTGCCAGCTCACCACCAGGGACAGGGGTTACTGAAGCTTTCTTT.

The V and J genes are TRBV6-2 or TRBV6-3 and TRBJ2-1; 7 positions match TRBD2. CDR3 length equals 14 residues. The V segment lost 5 bases and the J segment 4 bases; nucleotides outside the gene matches: 5. Germline V CDR1 and CDR2: MNHEY, SVGEGT. The CDR3 bases are TGTGCCAGCAGTCGGGACTACTCATACAATGAGCAGTTCTTC. It is translated as CASSRDYSYNEQFF.

In regard to this clone: Other DNA sequences from this sample encode an identical CDR3 as well. The chain recombines TRBV30 with TRBJ1-1, with 8 bases that match TRBD1. The CDR3 is 13 residues long. Per germline, CDR1 GTSNPN and CDR2 SVGIG (reference sequence). The ends lost 1 base at V and 5 bases at J; junction bases unmatched: 3. The CDR3 nucleotides read TGTGCCTGGAGTGCCACAGGGGGGACTGAAGCTTTCTTT. Amino acids: CAWSATGGTEAFF.

The chain recombines TRBV7-8 with TRBJ1-3; TRBD1 matches at 8 bases. V lost 0 bases, J lost 0 bases, and 10 bases stayed unmatched. The CDR3 sequence is 19 residues long. CDR1 and CDR2 from the germline V gene are SGHVS and FQNEAQ. The CDR3: CASSLAGAGGPFSGNTIYF. CDR3 sequence (DNA): TGTGCCAGCAGCTTAGCGGGGGCAGGGGGCCCCTTCTCTGGAAACACCATATATTTT.

A few counts support this clone. The chain uses TRBV6-5 and TRBJ1-1; TRBD1 might be the D (6 bases). Germline values: CDR1 MNHEY, CDR2 SVGAGI. The CDR3 totals 16 residues. V gave up 0 bases and J gave up 0 bases, with 11 bases separating them. The CDR3 DNA reads as TGTGCCAGCAGTTACTCGATCGGACAGTTGAACACTGAAGCTTTCTTT. Residues: CASSYSIGQLNTEAFF.

This clone was counted a few times. The CDR3: CASSRGASGRGNEQFF. The CDR3 DNA is TGTGCCAGCAGCCGGGGGGCCAGCGGGAGAGGGAATGAGCAGTTCTTC. V gene TRBV6-2 or TRBV6-3 combines with J gene TRBJ2-1; 8 nucleotides align to TRBD2. In germline, CDR1 is MNHEY, CDR2 SVGEGT. The CDR3 runs to 16 residues. Trimming at V came to 6 bases and at J to 7 bases, leaving 14 bases not matched to a gene.

The chain uses TRBV6-2 or TRBV6-3 and TRBJ2-1; 11 bases fit TRBD2. Trimming cost V 0 bases and J 1 base; bases outside gene matches: 5. This CDR3 is 18 amino acids long. Per the germline V gene, CDR1 is MNHEY and CDR2 is SVGEGT. This CDR3 reads CASSYSLAGDRSYNEQFF. In DNA, the CDR3 is TGTGCCAGCAGTTACTCACTAGCGGGGGACAGATCCTACAATGAGCAGTTCTTC.

The chain joins TRBV5-1 to TRBJ2-1, with TRBD2 matching 10 bases. Germline CDR1 is SGHRS and CDR2 is YFSETQ. CDR3 length: 15 residues. The trim removed 6 bases at V and 4 bases at J, leaving 7 bases unmatched. The DNA for the CDR3 is TGCGCCAGCAACCCCACTAGCGGGGTATACAATGAGCAGTTCTTC. Its protein product is CASNPTSGVYNEQFF.